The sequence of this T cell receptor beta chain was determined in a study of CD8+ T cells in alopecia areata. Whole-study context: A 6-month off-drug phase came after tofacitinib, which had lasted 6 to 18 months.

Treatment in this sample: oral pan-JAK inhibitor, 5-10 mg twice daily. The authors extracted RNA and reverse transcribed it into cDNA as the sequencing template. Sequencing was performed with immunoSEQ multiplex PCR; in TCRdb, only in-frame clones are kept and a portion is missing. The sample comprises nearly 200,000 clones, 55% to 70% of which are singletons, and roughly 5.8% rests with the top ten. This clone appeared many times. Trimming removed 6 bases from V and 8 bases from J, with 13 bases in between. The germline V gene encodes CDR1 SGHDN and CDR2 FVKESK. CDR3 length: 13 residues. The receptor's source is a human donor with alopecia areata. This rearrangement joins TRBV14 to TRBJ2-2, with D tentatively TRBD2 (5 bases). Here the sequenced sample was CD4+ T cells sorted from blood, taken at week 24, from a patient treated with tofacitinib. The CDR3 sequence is CASSQRLTGELFF. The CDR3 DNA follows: TGTGCCAGCAGTCAAAGACTAACTGGGGAGCTGTTTTTT.